This record covers a single TCR beta chain. What it binds is not known. The CDR3 has 11 amino acids. Germline V gene lookup returns CDR1 DFQATT and CDR2 SNEGSKA (reference sequence). V lost 8 bases and J 6 bases, leaving 14 bases between the germline ends. The PCR contained 60 Vbeta and 13 Jbeta primers. Profiled with immunoSEQ multiplex PCR; TCRdb holds only in-frame clones, not every one. The sample lists 110,000 to 150,000 clones; over 70% were seen once. The sample belongs to a study of cytomegalovirus exposure and HLA in healthy donors. Findings and limits, study-wide: The authors listed 150 or so TCR beta chains as cytomegalovirus-associated.

The V gene is TRBV20-1, the J gene TRBJ2-7; D may be TRBD2 (5 bases). The sample taken for sequencing was PBMCs. This receptor was identified in a man aged 35-49 years in good health and CMV-seronegative. The CDR3 protein is CSFTEGGEQYF. CDR3 sequence (DNA): TGCAGTTTCACAGAGGGCGGCGAGCAGTACTTC.